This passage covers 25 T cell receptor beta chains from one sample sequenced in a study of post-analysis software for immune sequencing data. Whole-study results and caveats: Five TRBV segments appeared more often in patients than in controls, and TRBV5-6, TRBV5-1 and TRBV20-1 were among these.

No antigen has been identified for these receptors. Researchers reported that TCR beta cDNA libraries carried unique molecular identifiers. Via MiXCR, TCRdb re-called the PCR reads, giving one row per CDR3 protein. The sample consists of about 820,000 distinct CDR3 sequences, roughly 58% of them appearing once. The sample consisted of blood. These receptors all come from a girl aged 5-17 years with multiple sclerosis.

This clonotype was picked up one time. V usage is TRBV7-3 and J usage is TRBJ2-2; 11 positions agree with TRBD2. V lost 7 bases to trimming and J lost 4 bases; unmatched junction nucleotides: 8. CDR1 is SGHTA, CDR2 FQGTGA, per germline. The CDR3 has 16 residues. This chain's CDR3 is CASTPGTSGPTGELFF. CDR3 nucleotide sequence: TGTGCCAGCACCCCCGGGACTAGCGGCCCCACCGGGGAGCTGTTTTTT.

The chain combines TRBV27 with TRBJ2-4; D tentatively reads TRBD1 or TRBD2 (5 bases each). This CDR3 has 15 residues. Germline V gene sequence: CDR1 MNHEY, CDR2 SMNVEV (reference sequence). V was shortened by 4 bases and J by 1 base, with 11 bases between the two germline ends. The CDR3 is CASSSGTPAKNIQYF. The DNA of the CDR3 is TGTGCCAGCAGTTCCGGGACCCCGGCCAAAAACATTCAGTACTTC.

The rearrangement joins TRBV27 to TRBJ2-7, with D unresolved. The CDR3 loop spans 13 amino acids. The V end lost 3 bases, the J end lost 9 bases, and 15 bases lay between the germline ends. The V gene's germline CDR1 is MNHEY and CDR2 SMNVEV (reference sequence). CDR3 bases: TGTGCCAGCAGTTTCAGCGCGCTCAACGGGCAGTACTTC. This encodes CASSFSALNGQYF.

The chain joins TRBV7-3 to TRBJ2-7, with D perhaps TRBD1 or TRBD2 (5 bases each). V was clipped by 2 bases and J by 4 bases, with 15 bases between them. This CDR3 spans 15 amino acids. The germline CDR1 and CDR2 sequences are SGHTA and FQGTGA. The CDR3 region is CASSLARGAGYEQYF. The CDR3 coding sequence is TGTGCCAGCAGCTTAGCTCGGGGCGCTGGTTACGAGCAGTACTTC.

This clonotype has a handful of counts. CDR3 amino acids: CASSLLGLAGGPRLMDEQFF. The DNA for the CDR3 is TGCGCCAGCAGCTTGCTAGGACTAGCGGGAGGGCCTCGCCTCATGGATGAGCAGTTCTTC. This chain joins TRBV5-1 and TRBJ2-1; 15 bases map to TRBD2. Germline CDR1 is SGHRS and CDR2 is YFSETQ. This CDR3 contains 20 residues. Trimming removed 1 base from V and 8 bases from J; junction bases left unmatched: 16.

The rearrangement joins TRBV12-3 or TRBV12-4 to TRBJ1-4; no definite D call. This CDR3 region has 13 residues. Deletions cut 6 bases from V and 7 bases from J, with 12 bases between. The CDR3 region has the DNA TGTGCCAGCAGCATCCCGACGGGTGAAAAACTGTTTTTT. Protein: CASSIPTGEKLFF.

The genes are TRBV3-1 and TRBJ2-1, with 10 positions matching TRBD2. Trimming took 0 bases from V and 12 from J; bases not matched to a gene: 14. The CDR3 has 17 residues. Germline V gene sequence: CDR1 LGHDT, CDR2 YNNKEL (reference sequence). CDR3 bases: TGTGCCAGCAGCCAAGATCTTACGGGAGCGGGGGGGCAAGCGCAGTTCTTC. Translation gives CASSQDLTGAGGQAQFF.

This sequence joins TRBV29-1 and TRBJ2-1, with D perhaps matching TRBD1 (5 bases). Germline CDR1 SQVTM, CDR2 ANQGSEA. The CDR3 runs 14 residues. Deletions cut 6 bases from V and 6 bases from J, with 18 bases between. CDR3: CSVGADRAINEQFF. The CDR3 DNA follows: TGCAGCGTAGGGGCTGACCGGGCGATCAATGAGCAGTTCTTC.

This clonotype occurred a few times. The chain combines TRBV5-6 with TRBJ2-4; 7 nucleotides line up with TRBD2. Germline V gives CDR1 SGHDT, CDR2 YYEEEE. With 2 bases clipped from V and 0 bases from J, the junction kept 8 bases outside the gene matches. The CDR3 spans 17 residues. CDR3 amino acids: CASSFERGRGAKNIQYF. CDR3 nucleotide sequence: TGTGCCAGCAGCTTTGAGCGGGGCCGAGGAGCCAAAAACATTCAGTACTTC.

CDR3 nucleotide sequence: TGTGCCAGCAGTTTAGATGGTGCGGCTAGGGGCGAGCAGTACTTC. As protein: CASSLDGAARGEQYF. The rearrangement joins TRBV12-3 or TRBV12-4 to TRBJ2-7; D is perhaps TRBD1 (5 bases). This CDR3 is built from 15 residues. V lost 1 base to trimming and J lost 6 bases, with 16 bases between them.

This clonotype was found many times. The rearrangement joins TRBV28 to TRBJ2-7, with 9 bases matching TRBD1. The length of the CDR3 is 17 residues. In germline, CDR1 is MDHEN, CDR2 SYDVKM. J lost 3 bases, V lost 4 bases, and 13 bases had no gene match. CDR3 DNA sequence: TGTGCCAGCAGTTCCGGGACAGGGCCGAGATCCCACTACGAGCAGTACTTC. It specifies CASSSGTGPRSHYEQYF.

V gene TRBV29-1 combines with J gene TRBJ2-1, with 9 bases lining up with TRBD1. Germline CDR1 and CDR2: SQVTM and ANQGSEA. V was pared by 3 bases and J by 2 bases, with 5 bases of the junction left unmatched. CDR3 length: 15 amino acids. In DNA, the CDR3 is TGCAGCGTTGAGCCCGGGACAGGGACCTACAATGAGCAGTTCTTC. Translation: CSVEPGTGTYNEQFF.

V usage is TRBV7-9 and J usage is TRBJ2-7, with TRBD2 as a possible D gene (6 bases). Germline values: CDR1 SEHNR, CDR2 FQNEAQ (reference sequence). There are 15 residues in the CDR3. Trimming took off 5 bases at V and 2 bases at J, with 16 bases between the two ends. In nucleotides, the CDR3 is TGTGCCAGCAGCCTCGGGCCCTGGGAGGCCTACGAGCAGTACTTC. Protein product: CASSLGPWEAYEQYF. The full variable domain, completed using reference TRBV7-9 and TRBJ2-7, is DTGVSQNPRHKITKRGQNVTFRCDPISEHNRLYWYRQTLGQGPEFLTYFQNEAQLEKSRLLSDRFSAERPKGSFSTLEIQRTEQGDSAMYLCASSLGPWEAYEQYFGPGTRLTVT.

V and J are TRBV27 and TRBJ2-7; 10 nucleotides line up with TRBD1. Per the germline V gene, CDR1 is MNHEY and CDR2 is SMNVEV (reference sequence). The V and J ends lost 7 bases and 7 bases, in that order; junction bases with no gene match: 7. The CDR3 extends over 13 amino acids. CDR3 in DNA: TGTGCCAGCACCAGACAGGGGGCGGGTGAGCAGTACTTC. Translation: CASTRQGAGEQYF.

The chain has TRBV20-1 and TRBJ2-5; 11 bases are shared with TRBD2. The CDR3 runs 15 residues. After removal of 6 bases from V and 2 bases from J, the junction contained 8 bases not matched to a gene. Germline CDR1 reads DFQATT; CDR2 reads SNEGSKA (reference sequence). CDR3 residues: CSAKVAGGRQETQYF. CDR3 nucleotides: TGCAGTGCCAAAGTAGCGGGAGGGCGGCAAGAGACCCAGTACTTC.

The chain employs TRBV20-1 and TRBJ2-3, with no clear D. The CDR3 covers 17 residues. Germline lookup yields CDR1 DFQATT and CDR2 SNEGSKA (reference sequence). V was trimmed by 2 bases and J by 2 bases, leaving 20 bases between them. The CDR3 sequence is CSARPVGRRGPTDTQYF. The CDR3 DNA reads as TGCAGTGCTAGACCCGTGGGCCGTCGAGGACCCACAGATACGCAGTATTTT.

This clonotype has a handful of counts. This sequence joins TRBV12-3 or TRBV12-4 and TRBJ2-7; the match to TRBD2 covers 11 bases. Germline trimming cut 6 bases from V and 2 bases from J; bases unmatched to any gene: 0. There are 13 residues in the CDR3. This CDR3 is CASRTSGAYEQYF. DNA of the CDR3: TGTGCCAGCAGGACTAGCGGGGCCTACGAGCAGTACTTC.

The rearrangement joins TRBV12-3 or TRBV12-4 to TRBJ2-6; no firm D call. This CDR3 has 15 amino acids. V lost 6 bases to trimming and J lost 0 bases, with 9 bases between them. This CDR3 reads CASSHGSSGANVLTF. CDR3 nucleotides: TGTGCCAGCAGCCACGGAAGCTCTGGGGCCAACGTCCTGACTTTC.

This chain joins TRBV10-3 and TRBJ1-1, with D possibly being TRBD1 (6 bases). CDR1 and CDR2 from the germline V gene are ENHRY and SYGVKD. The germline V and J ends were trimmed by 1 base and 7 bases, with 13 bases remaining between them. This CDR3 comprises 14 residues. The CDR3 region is CAISELARGVEAFF. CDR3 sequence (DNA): TGTGCCATCAGTGAGTTAGCCAGGGGCGTTGAAGCTTTCTTT.

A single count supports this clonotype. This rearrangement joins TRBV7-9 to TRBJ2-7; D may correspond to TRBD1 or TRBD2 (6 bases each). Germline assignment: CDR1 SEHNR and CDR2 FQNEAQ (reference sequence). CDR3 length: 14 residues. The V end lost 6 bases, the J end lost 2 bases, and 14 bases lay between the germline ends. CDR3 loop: CASSSRGGTYEQYF. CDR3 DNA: TGTGCCAGCAGTTCCAGAGGGGGGACCTACGAGCAGTACTTC.

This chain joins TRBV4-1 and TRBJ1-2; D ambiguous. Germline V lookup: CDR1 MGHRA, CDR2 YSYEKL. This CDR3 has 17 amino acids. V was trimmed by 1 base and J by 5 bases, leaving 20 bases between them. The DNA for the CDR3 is TGCGCCAGCAGCCAAGTGATCGGATTCCGGGCAGGATATGGCTACACCTTC. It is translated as CASSQVIGFRAGYGYTF.

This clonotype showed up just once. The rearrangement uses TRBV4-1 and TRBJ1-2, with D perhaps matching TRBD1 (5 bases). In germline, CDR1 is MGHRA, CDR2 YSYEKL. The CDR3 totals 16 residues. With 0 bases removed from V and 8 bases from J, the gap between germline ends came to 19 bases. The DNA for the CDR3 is TGCGCCAGCAGCCAAGAGGACAAAGCCGATTTGTCCGGCTACACCTTC. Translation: CASSQEDKADLSGYTF.

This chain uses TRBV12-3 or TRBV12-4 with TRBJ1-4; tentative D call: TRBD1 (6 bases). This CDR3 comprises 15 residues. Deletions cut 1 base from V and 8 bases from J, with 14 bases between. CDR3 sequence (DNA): TGTGCCAGCAGTTTAGGTGCCAGGGGAGGAGAAAAACTGTTTTTT. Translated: CASSLGARGGEKLFF.

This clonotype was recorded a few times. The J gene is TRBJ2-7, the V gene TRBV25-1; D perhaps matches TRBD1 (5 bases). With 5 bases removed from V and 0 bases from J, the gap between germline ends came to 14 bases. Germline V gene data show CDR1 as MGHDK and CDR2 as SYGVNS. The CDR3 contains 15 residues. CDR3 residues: CASSSAGSSSYEQYF. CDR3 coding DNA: TGTGCCAGCAGTTCTGCAGGGTCTAGCTCCTACGAGCAGTACTTC.

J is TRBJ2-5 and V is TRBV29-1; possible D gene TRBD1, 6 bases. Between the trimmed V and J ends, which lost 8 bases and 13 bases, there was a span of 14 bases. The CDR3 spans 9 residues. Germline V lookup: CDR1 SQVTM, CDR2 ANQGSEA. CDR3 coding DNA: TGCAGCACAACAGGGAAAGTGTACTTC. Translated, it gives CSTTGKVYF.